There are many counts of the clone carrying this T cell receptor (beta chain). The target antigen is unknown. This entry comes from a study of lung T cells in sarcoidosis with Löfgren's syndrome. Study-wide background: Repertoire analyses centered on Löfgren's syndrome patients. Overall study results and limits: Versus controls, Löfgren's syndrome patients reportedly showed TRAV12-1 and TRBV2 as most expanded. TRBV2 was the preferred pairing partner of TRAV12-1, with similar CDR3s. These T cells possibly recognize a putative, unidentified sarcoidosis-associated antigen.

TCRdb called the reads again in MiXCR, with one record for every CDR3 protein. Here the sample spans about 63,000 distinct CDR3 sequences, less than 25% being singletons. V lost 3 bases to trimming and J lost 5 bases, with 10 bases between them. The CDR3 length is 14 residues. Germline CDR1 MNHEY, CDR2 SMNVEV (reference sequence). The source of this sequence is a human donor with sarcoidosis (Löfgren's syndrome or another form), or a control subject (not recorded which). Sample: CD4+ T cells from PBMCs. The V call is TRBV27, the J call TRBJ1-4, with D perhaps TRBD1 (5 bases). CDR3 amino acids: CASSFGGVNEKLFF. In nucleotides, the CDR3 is TGTGCCAGCAGTTTTGGGGGGGTGAATGAAAAACTGTTTTTT.